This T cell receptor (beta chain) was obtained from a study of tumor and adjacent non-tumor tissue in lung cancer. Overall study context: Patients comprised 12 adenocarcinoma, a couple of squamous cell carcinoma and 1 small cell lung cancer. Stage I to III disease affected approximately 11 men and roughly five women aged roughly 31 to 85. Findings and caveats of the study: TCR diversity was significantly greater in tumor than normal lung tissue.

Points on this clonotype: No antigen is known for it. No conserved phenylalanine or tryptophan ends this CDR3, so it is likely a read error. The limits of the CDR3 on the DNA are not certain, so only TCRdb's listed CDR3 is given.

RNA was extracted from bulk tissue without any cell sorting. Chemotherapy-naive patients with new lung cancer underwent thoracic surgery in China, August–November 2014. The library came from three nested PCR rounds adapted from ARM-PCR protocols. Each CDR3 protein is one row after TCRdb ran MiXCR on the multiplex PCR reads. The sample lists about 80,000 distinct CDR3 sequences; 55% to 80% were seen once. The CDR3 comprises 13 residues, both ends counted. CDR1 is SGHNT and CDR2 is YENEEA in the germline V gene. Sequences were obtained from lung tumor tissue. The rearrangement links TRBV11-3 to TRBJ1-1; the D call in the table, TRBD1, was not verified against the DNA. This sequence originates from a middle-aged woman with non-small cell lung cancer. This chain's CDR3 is CASIRTANTEVFL.